What follows describes a single TCR beta chain. V dropped 0 bases and J dropped 2 bases, with 23 bases sitting between them. The CDR3 extends over 20 amino acids. Germline V gives CDR1 MNHEY, CDR2 SMNVEV (reference sequence). These data are taken from a study of control samples from healthy donors and cancer patients. Sequenced by immunoSEQ multiplex PCR; TCRdb stores in-frame clones only, minus some. The sample has approximately 120,000 clones, roughly nine tenths seen once. The clonotype originates from a man aged 18 to 29 in good health. Sample: blood. The V and J genes are TRBV27 and TRBJ2-1; either TRBD1 or TRBD2 may fit D (5 bases each). As DNA, the CDR3 is TGTGCCAGCAGTTTATCAGGACAAGCCGGACTCATGACTCCCTACAATGAGCAGTTCTTC. Its translation: CASSLSGQAGLMTPYNEQFF.